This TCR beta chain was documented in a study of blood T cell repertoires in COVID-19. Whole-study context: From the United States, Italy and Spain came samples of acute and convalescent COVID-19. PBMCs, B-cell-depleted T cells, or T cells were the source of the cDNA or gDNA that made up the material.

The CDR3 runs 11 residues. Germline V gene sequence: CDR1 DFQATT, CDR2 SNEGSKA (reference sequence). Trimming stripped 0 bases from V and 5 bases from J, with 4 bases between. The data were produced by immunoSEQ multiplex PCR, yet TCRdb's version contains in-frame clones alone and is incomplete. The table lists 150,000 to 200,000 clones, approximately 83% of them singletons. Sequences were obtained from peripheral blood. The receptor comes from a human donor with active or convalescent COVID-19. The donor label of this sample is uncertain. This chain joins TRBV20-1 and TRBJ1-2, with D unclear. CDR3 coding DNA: TGCAGTGCTAGAGAAGCGTATGGCTACACCTTC. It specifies CSAREAYGYTF.